This TCR beta chain was sequenced in a study of T cell responses to AZD1222 COVID-19 vaccine. Findings of the study overall: Increases in Spike-specific TCR breadth and depth were seen after two AZD1222 doses.

Only in-frame clones appear in the TCRdb table, and some are missing; sequencing was by immunoSEQ multiplex PCR. This sample has roughly 100,000 clones, with roughly 86% found just once. CDR1 KGHSH and CDR2 LQKENI come from the germline V gene. CDR3 length equals 15 residues. Deletions cut 3 bases from V and 5 bases from J, with 17 bases between. A note on this clone: Its antigen is as yet unknown.

This sample comprised peripheral blood, obtained 28 days after the second dose of the MenACWY control vaccine. The receptor was isolated from an adult who received the MenACWY meningococcal vaccine as a control. The chain is built from TRBV18 and TRBJ2-7; tentative D call: TRBD2 (6 bases). The CDR3 is CASSPPVGGSNEQYF. The DNA of the CDR3 is TGTGCCAGCTCACCGCCGGTCGGAGGGAGCAACGAGCAGTACTTC.